The 17 T cell receptor beta chains presented below share a single source sample, sequenced in a study. A single record per CDR3 protein comes from TCRdb applying MiXCR to the RT-PCR reads. The table includes about 680,000 distinct CDR3 sequences, more than 13% detected once. Sequencing input: memory CD4+ T cells from blood. The receptors shown here come from a female donor in good health, serving as a healthy control.

At least ten counts were recorded for this clonotype. V usage is TRBV27 and J usage is TRBJ2-3, with TRBD2 identical over 11 bases. The germline V gene has CDR1 MNHEY and CDR2 SMNVEV (reference sequence). The CDR3 spans 12 residues. V shed 4 bases, J shed 11 bases, and the junction held 2 bases outside the gene matches. CDR3 amino acids: CASSSLAGGQYF. DNA of the CDR3: TGTGCCAGCAGTTCCCTAGCGGGGGGGCAGTATTTT.

The genes are TRBV20-1 and TRBJ2-1, with D perhaps matching TRBD2 (6 bases). Germline values: CDR1 DFQATT, CDR2 SNEGSKA (reference sequence). V was shortened by 1 base and J by 8 bases, with 18 bases between the two germline ends. The length of the CDR3 is 15 residues. DNA of the CDR3: TGCAGTGCTAGAGCTTCTACGGGAGCGTCGCATGAGCAGTTCTTC. This encodes CSARASTGASHEQFF.

This clonotype was detected only a few times. This chain connects TRBV3-1 to TRBJ2-1; possibly TRBD2 for D (5 bases). Trimming took 1 base from V and 1 from J, leaving 14 bases between them. Germline CDR1 reads LGHDT; CDR2 reads YNNKEL (reference sequence). The length of the CDR3 is 17 residues. CDR3 residues: CASSQGWRVVSYNEQFF. CDR3 bases: TGTGCCAGCAGCCAAGGATGGCGGGTGGTTTCCTACAATGAGCAGTTCTTC.

Worth noting for this clonotype: An end of the junction does not agree with germline; a read error may underlie this. The chain is built from TRBV5-1 and TRBJ2-5, with D perhaps TRBD1 (5 bases). CDR1 is SGHRS and CDR2 is YFSETQ in the germline V gene. The CDR3 sequence is 13 residues long. This CDR3 is CAGSYRQSETQYF. The DNA for the CDR3 is TGCGCCGGCAGTTATCGACAGTCGGAGACCCAGTACTTC.

This clonotype was observed a few times. This sequence joins TRBV20-1 and TRBJ1-6; TRBD1 matches at 9 bases. Per the germline V gene, CDR1 is DFQATT and CDR2 is SNEGSKA (reference sequence). V lost 5 bases, J lost 14 bases, and 4 bases stayed unmatched. The CDR3 is made up of 11 amino acids. The CDR3 region is CSARQGGSLHF. CDR3 nucleotides: TGCAGTGCTCGACAGGGGGGGTCCCTCCACTTT.

This clonotype has more than one count but fewer than ten. The genes are TRBV19 and TRBJ1-2, with 8 bases identical to TRBD1. From germline, CDR1 is LNHDA and CDR2 SQIVND (reference sequence). V shed 5 bases, J shed 3 bases, and the junction held 2 bases outside the gene matches. The CDR3 totals 13 residues. The CDR3 reads CASSGQGYYGYTF. CDR3 coding DNA: TGTGCCAGTAGTGGACAGGGTTACTATGGCTACACCTTC.

The chain uses TRBV2 and TRBJ2-1; 12 bases align to TRBD2. CDR3 length equals 15 residues. The trim removed 4 bases at V and 8 bases at J, leaving 6 bases unmatched. Germline V gene data show CDR1 as SNHLY and CDR2 as FYNNEI. DNA for the CDR3: TGTGCCAGCAGTGGGTCTAGCGGGGGGGGTCATGAGCAGTTCTTC. Its protein product is CASSGSSGGGHEQFF.

The V and J genes are TRBV11-2 and TRBJ1-1, with 8 bases fitting TRBD1. J gave up 10 bases and V 1 base, and 11 bases lay outside the gene matches. There are 15 residues in the CDR3. The germline V gene encodes CDR1 SGHAT and CDR2 FQNNGV. The CDR3 DNA reads as TGTGCCAGCAGCTTAGGCTGGTTGACAGGGGCTTCAGCTTTCTTT. Its translation is CASSLGWLTGASAFF.

This clonotype was observed a few times. The chain joins TRBV12-3 or TRBV12-4 to TRBJ1-5, with 9 bases that match TRBD1. The CDR3 consists of 16 residues. Losses at the gene ends were 5 bases for V and 5 bases for J; bases not matched to a gene: 10. The DNA for the CDR3 is TGTGCCAGCAGTCATTCCGGGACAGGGAATTATCAGCCCCAGCATTTT. Amino acids: CASSHSGTGNYQPQHF.

The sample holds a few counts of this clonotype. The chain uses TRBV7-3 and TRBJ2-1; D is undetermined. The length of the CDR3 is 15 residues. Germline V gene sequence: CDR1 SGHTA, CDR2 FQGTGA. V shed 5 bases and J shed 8 bases, with 19 bases lying between them. The CDR3, as DNA: TGTGCCAGCAGCCCTCACTGGGCTAGTCTGGATGAGCAGTTCTTC. Its protein product is CASSPHWASLDEQFF.

This clonotype was found a few times. The chain recombines TRBV6-5 with TRBJ2-1; 8 positions match TRBD2. V trimming: 1 base; J trimming: 7 bases; junction bases outside the gene matches: 12. Germline values: CDR1 MNHEY, CDR2 SVGAGI. The CDR3 loop spans 17 amino acids. CDR3 protein: CASSYYKSPGGGNEQFF. CDR3 sequence (DNA): TGTGCCAGCAGTTACTATAAAAGTCCGGGAGGGGGGAATGAGCAGTTCTTC.

This clonotype was detected a few times. The V and J genes are TRBV30 and TRBJ2-2, with 16 bases aligning to TRBD2. The junction had 6 bases not matched to a gene; V was cut back by 3 bases and J by 5 bases. The CDR3 consists of 17 residues. CDR1 and CDR2 from the germline V gene are GTSNPN and SVGIG (reference sequence). The CDR3 nucleotides read TGTGCCTGGAGGGGGACTAGCGGGAGGGCCGGGACCGGGGAGCTGTTTTTT. It is translated as CAWRGTSGRAGTGELFF.

This rearrangement joins TRBV20-1 to TRBJ1-4; maybe TRBD1 (5 bases). The germline V and J ends were trimmed by 2 bases and 3 bases, with 13 bases remaining between them. In germline, CDR1 is DFQATT, CDR2 SNEGSKA (reference sequence). This CDR3 is built from 15 residues. As DNA, the CDR3 is TGCAGTGCTAGAAGAGCGACAGTCCCTAATGAAAAACTGTTTTTT. It is translated as CSARRATVPNEKLFF.

This clonotype was observed a few times. The V and J genes are TRBV5-1 and TRBJ2-1; TRBD2 agrees at 7 bases. CDR3 length equals 16 residues. The junction had 4 bases not matched to a gene; V was cut back by 1 base and J by 0 bases. The germline V gene encodes CDR1 SGHRS and CDR2 YFSETQ. The CDR3 DNA is TGCGCCAGCAGCTTGCCCCTAGCGGACTCCTACAATGAGCAGTTCTTC. Translation: CASSLPLADSYNEQFF. Full variable domain (missing parts from reference TRBV5-1 and TRBJ2-1): KAGVTQTPRYLIKTRGQQVTLSCSPISGHRSVSWYQQTPGQGLQFLFEYFSETQRNKGNFPGRFSGRQFSNSRSEMNVSTLELGDSALYLCASSLPLADSYNEQFFGPGTRLTVL.

The rearrangement uses TRBV11-2 and TRBJ2-1, with 8 bases lining up with TRBD2. V was clipped by 2 bases and J by 9 bases; unmatched bases: 6. Per germline, CDR1 SGHAT and CDR2 FQNNGV. The CDR3 spans 14 residues. CDR3 nucleotides: TGTGCCAGCAGCTTAATAGCGGGAAACGGTGAGCAGTTCTTC. Its protein is CASSLIAGNGEQFF.

The chain employs TRBV5-1 and TRBJ1-2, with D tentatively TRBD1 (5 bases). The CDR3 totals 14 residues. The V gene's germline CDR1 is SGHRS and CDR2 YFSETQ. V was cut by 2 bases and J by 11 bases, with 19 bases left in between. The CDR3 nucleotides read TGCGCCAGCAGCTTAAACACCGCATCCAGGGAGTACACCTTC. This sequence encodes CASSLNTASREYTF.

A few counts support this clonotype. The chain uses TRBV20-1 and TRBJ2-1; D gene unclear. From germline, CDR1 is DFQATT and CDR2 SNEGSKA (reference sequence). The CDR3 spans 12 residues. V was cut by 7 bases and J by 7 bases, with 14 bases left in between. The CDR3 bases are TGCAGTGTCTTAAGGTCGAGGAATGAGCAGTTCTTC. Translation gives CSVLRSRNEQFF.